This T cell receptor beta chain was recovered during a study of blood T cell repertoires in COVID-19. Study details: The United States, Italy and Spain provided the acute and convalescent COVID-19 samples. Sources were T cells, B-cell-depleted T cells, or PBMCs; the material itself was cDNA or gDNA.

Per the germline V gene, CDR1 is LNHDA and CDR2 is SQIVND (reference sequence). The CDR3 is 14 residues long. Trimming stripped 8 bases from V and 0 bases from J, with 13 bases between. Original methodology: Reference gene primer amplification in the assay estimated nucleated cell counts. Assay used: immunoSEQ multiplex PCR; TCRdb lists only in-frame clones, some missing. V, J and clone size derive from that table, while D and trimming were established from the DNA sequence. The sample includes around 170,000 clones, about 88% of them seen just once. This TCR derives from a woman aged 25 to 39 with active or convalescent COVID-19. Sequenced input: peripheral blood. The gene calls are TRBV19 and TRBJ1-1; unclear D gene. CDR3 in DNA: TGTGCCAGTCGATCCGAGATAATGAACACTGAAGCTTTCTTT. It encodes CASRSEIMNTEAFF.